These 32 T cell receptor beta chains share one sample of origin, sequenced in a study of technical replicates of blood from a handful of donors. The repertoire was sequenced with immunoSEQ multiplex PCR; TCRdb's copy has only in-frame clones and lacks some. The sample has about 62,000 clones, roughly 86% seen once. Specimen: PBMCs. The receptor set was obtained from a human donor in good health. Some clones in this sample may be carry-over from other donors' samples.

The chain recombines TRBV5-8 with TRBJ2-1; D might be TRBD2 (6 bases). CDR3 length equals 16 residues. V lost 1 base to trimming and J lost 8 bases, with 19 bases between them. Germline CDR1 SGHTS, CDR2 YDEGEE. As DNA, the CDR3 is TGTGCCAGCAGCTTGCGGGAGAGGGCCCTCTTGGATGAGCAGTTCTTC. Translation: CASSLRERALLDEQFF.

This chain links TRBV5-1 with TRBJ2-5; the match to TRBD1 covers 7 bases. In germline, CDR1 is SGHRS, CDR2 YFSETQ. The CDR3 loop spans 14 amino acids. Trimming cost V 4 bases and J 2 bases; bases outside gene matches: 5. CDR3 nucleotide sequence: TGCGCCAGCAGCGGGATGGGACAGCAAGAGACCCAGTACTTC. Amino acid sequence: CASSGMGQQETQYF.

The V call is TRBV4-3, the J call TRBJ1-3; 9 nucleotides align to TRBD1. Germline V gene sequence: CDR1 LGHNA, CDR2 YSLEER. The ends lost 4 bases at V and 7 bases at J; junction bases unmatched: 8. This CDR3 has 15 amino acids. The CDR3 here is CASSPFGTGLNTIYF. In nucleotides, the CDR3 is TGCGCCAGCAGCCCATTCGGGACAGGGTTGAACACCATATATTTT.

The chain uses TRBV27 and TRBJ2-5; TRBD1 might be the D (6 bases). The CDR3 sequence is 15 residues long. V lost 2 bases and J 9 bases, leaving 19 bases between the germline ends. Germline assignment: CDR1 MNHEY and CDR2 SMNVEV (reference sequence). CDR3: CASSLPGTKLQAQYF. The CDR3, as DNA: TGTGCCAGCAGTTTACCGGGGACAAAGTTGCAGGCCCAGTACTTC.

Only a few counts were recorded for this clone. V usage is TRBV9 and J usage is TRBJ2-2; D might be TRBD1 (5 bases). Trimming left V 1 base short and J 5 bases short, with 9 bases between. The V gene's germline CDR1 is SGDLS and CDR2 YYNGEE. The CDR3 covers 14 residues. CDR3 DNA sequence: TGTGCCAGCAGCGTAACAGGAAGAACCGGGGAGCTGTTTTTT. Translated, it gives CASSVTGRTGELFF.

Concerning this clone: One end of the junction does not line up with germline, which may come from a read error. V usage is TRBV14 and J usage is TRBJ2-5, with D tentatively TRBD1 (5 bases). The CDR3 is 13 amino acids. CDR1 is SGHDN and CDR2 is FVKESK in the germline V gene. The CDR3 DNA follows: TGTGCCAGCAGTCAAGACAGACAAGAGACCCAGTACTTC. Protein: CASSQDRQETQYF.

The chain carries TRBV15 and TRBJ2-3; 7 bases align to TRBD2. The CDR3 length is 10 residues. J gave up 8 bases and V 9 bases, and 2 bases lay outside the gene matches. Germline V CDR1 and CDR2: LNHNV, YYDKDF (reference sequence). The CDR3 DNA reads TGTGCCACTGGGGGGGGTACGCAGTATTTT. Residues: CATGGGTQYF.

Turning to this clone: One junction end does not reproduce the germline sequence, and a read error may be involved. The V and J genes are TRBV5-1 and TRBJ2-1, with D tentatively TRBD2 (6 bases). The CDR3 is 14 amino acids. Germline V CDR1 and CDR2: SGHRS, YFSETQ. CDR3 sequence reads: CASSPGLPNDEQFF. CDR3 coding DNA: TGTGCCAGCAGCCCTGGACTACCCAACGATGAGCAGTTCTTC.

The chain carries TRBV28 and TRBJ1-2; 7 bases are a match to TRBD1. The CDR3 consists of 14 residues. V shed 4 bases, J shed 0 bases, and the junction held 2 bases outside the gene matches. Germline V gene lookup returns CDR1 MDHEN and CDR2 SYDVKM. CDR3 protein: CASSSGQTNYGYTF. Here the CDR3 DNA reads TGTGCCAGCAGTTCGGGACAGACTAACTATGGCTACACCTTC.

This chain joins TRBV19 and TRBJ1-3; tentatively, D is TRBD1 (5 bases). The CDR3 spans 15 residues. The germline gives CDR1 LNHDA, CDR2 SQIVND (reference sequence). V was pared by 4 bases and J by 1 base, with 11 bases between. CDR3 nucleotide sequence: TGTGCCAGTAGTACCCGTTACAGGTCTGGAAACACCATATATTTT. It codes for CASSTRYRSGNTIYF.

The CDR3 region is CASSPLSRANYGYTF. The DNA of the CDR3 is TGTGCCAGCTCACCACTAAGCAGGGCTAACTATGGCTACACCTTC. The J gene is TRBJ1-2, the V gene TRBV18, with a weak D call TRBD1 (5 bases). V was trimmed by 1 base and J by 0 bases, leaving 9 bases between them. This CDR3 region has 15 residues. Germline lookup yields CDR1 KGHSH and CDR2 LQKENI.

This clone was counted once. This sequence joins TRBV7-9 and TRBJ2-3, with 8 bases aligning to TRBD2. Trimming at V came to 1 base and at J to 0 bases, leaving 3 bases not matched to a gene. There are 16 residues in the CDR3. Per the germline V gene, CDR1 is SEHNR and CDR2 is FQNEAQ (reference sequence). DNA for the CDR3: TGTGCCAGCAGCTTAGGGCAGCGGGGGAGCACAGATACGCAGTATTTT. It specifies CASSLGQRGSTDTQYF. Drawing the rest from reference TRBV7-9 and TRBJ2-3, the complete variable domain is DTGVSQNPRHKITKRGQNVTFRCDPISEHNRLYWYRQTLGQGPEFLTYFQNEAQLEKSRLLSDRFSAERPKGSFSTLEIQRTEQGDSAMYLCASSLGQRGSTDTQYFGPGTRLTVL.

This clone appeared a few times. CDR3 amino acids: CASSRGAGARGYTF. For the CDR3, the DNA is TGTGCCAGCAGCCGTGGGGCAGGGGCTCGTGGCTACACCTTC. V and J are TRBV5-6 and TRBJ1-2; D may be TRBD1 (6 bases). Per germline, CDR1 SGHDT and CDR2 YYEEEE. The CDR3 has 14 residues. Trimming left V 4 bases short and J 7 bases short, with 17 bases between.

V usage is TRBV7-9 and J usage is TRBJ2-3, with TRBD2 identical over 15 bases. Germline trimming cut 4 bases from V and 6 bases from J; bases unmatched to any gene: 8. The CDR3 loop spans 17 amino acids. Germline V lookup: CDR1 SEHNR, CDR2 FQNEAQ (reference sequence). The CDR3: CASSSGGLAGGGDTQYF. CDR3 DNA: TGTGCCAGCAGCTCGGGAGGACTAGCGGGGGGGGGTGATACGCAGTATTTT.

V and J are TRBV4-3 and TRBJ2-7; 13 nucleotides align to TRBD2. J lost 3 bases, V lost 2 bases, and 13 bases had no gene match. The CDR3 sequence is 19 residues long. The germline gives CDR1 LGHNA, CDR2 YSLEER. CDR3 in amino acids: CASSQQLAGGSTSGYEQYF. The DNA of the CDR3 is TGCGCCAGCAGCCAACAACTAGCGGGGGGGTCTACTTCTGGCTACGAGCAGTACTTC.

The V and J genes are TRBV7-9 and TRBJ2-7, with 11 bases fitting TRBD2. V shed 4 bases and J 5 bases; nucleotides not matched to a gene: 4. CDR3 length: 14 residues. Germline CDR1 and CDR2: SEHNR and FQNEAQ (reference sequence). In nucleotides, the CDR3 is TGTGCCAGCAGCTCCTTAGCGGGAGGGAACGAGCAGTACTTC. This translates into CASSSLAGGNEQYF.

This chain links TRBV15 with TRBJ2-5; no firm D call. Trimming cost V 6 bases and J 3 bases, with 11 bases left between them. Germline V gene lookup returns CDR1 LNHNV and CDR2 YYDKDF (reference sequence). The CDR3 has 13 amino acids. The CDR3 region is CATSYQRKETQYF. In nucleotides, the CDR3 is TGTGCCACCAGTTATCAGCGAAAAGAGACCCAGTACTTC.

Only one count was recorded for this clone. This chain links TRBV7-3 with TRBJ2-3; 8 nucleotides align to TRBD2. Germline V gene data show CDR1 as SGHTA and CDR2 as FQGTGA. The V segment lost 1 base and the J segment 4 bases; nucleotides outside the gene matches: 10. The CDR3 is 17 amino acids. DNA of the CDR3: TGTGCCAGCAGCTTAAGGGGGGGAGCGGGGGCAGCAGATACGCAGTATTTT. It yields the protein CASSLRGGAGAADTQYF. Full variable domain (missing parts from reference TRBV7-3 and TRBJ2-3): GAGVSQTPSNKVTEKGKYVELRCDPISGHTALYWYRQSLGQGPEFLIYFQGTGAADDSGLPNDRFFAVRPEGSVSTLKIQRTERGDSAVYLCASSLRGGAGAADTQYFGPGTRLTVL.

This chain joins TRBV19 and TRBJ2-3; D unclear. Trimming took off 3 bases at V and 3 bases at J, with 10 bases between the two ends. The CDR3 sequence is 14 residues long. Germline V gene lookup returns CDR1 LNHDA and CDR2 SQIVND (reference sequence). CDR3 region: CASSMLQYTDTQYF. The DNA of the CDR3 is TGTGCCAGTAGTATGTTACAGTATACAGATACGCAGTATTTT. Using reference TRBV19 and TRBJ2-3 for the parts outside the CDR3, the full variable domain is DGGITQSPKYLFRKEGQNVTLSCEQNLNHDAMYWYRQDPGQGLRLIYYSQIVNDFQKGDIAEGYSVSREKKESFPLTVTSAQKNPTAFYLCASSMLQYTDTQYFGPGTRLTVL.

J is TRBJ2-7 and V is TRBV6-5; tentatively, D is TRBD2 (6 bases). The CDR3 runs 14 residues. The V gene lost 8 bases and the J gene lost 9 bases, with 23 bases spanning the gap. CDR1 and CDR2 from the germline V gene are MNHEY and SVGAGI. CDR3 sequence (DNA): TGTGCCAGCCGGCGGGACGGTCCCATCGGTTGGCAGTACTTC. Amino acids: CASRRDGPIGWQYF.

The rearrangement links TRBV7-2 to TRBJ2-7; 11 bases align to TRBD2. Trimming took 5 bases from V and 1 from J; bases not matched to a gene: 4. The CDR3 loop spans 15 amino acids. The germline gives CDR1 SGHTA, CDR2 FQGNSA. This chain's CDR3 is CASSTRTSGSYEQYF. The CDR3 nucleotides are TGTGCCAGCAGCACACGGACTAGCGGGTCCTACGAGCAGTACTTC.

The rearrangement joins TRBV4-3 to TRBJ1-2, with no clear D. The CDR3 extends over 15 amino acids. Germline loops: CDR1 LGHNA, CDR2 YSLEER. V lost 1 base and J 2 bases, leaving 11 bases between the germline ends. The CDR3 loop reads CASSQAHGQNYGYTF. The CDR3 nucleotides read TGCGCCAGCAGCCAAGCCCACGGTCAAAACTATGGCTACACCTTC.

This rearrangement joins TRBV19 to TRBJ2-1, with D perhaps matching TRBD2 (6 bases). V shed 2 bases and J shed 1 base, with 12 bases lying between them. The CDR3 runs to 16 residues. Germline CDR1 is LNHDA and CDR2 is SQIVND (reference sequence). The CDR3: CASSILGGVSYNEQFF. The CDR3 DNA follows: TGTGCCAGTAGTATACTCGGGGGAGTGTCCTACAATGAGCAGTTCTTC.

The J gene is TRBJ2-1, the V gene TRBV18; weak D call: TRBD2 (6 bases). Trimming left V 6 bases short and J 0 bases short, with 12 bases between. This CDR3 has 15 amino acids. In germline, CDR1 is KGHSH, CDR2 LQKENI. CDR3 nucleotide sequence: TGTGCCAGCTCCCGGGCGGGGAGCTCCTACAATGAGCAGTTCTTC. Translated, it gives CASSRAGSSYNEQFF.

J is TRBJ1-1 and V is TRBV19, with D tentatively TRBD1 (6 bases). V lost 3 bases and J lost 0, with 14 bases in between. The CDR3 has 16 amino acids. Germline CDR1 LNHDA, CDR2 SQIVND (reference sequence). The CDR3 nucleotides read TGTGCCAGTAGTATCGATAGGCAGGGGATGAACACTGAAGCTTTCTTT. Residues: CASSIDRQGMNTEAFF.

By share, this clone ranks as medium-sized (0.01 to 0.1%). The rearrangement joins TRBV7-9 to TRBJ1-2; 7 nucleotides match TRBD1. Germline V gene data show CDR1 as SEHNR and CDR2 as FQNEAQ (reference sequence). The ends lost 4 bases at V and 14 bases at J; junction bases unmatched: 19. The CDR3 length is 15 residues. CDR3 loop: CASSSRTGLFHVRTF. Written as DNA, the CDR3 is TGTGCCAGCAGCTCAAGGACAGGACTCTTTCACGTTCGGACCTTC.

The V and J genes are TRBV7-9 and TRBJ1-2; D may be TRBD1 (6 bases). Germline assignment: CDR1 SEHNR and CDR2 FQNEAQ (reference sequence). The CDR3 loop spans 12 amino acids. Trimming took off 5 bases at V and 7 bases at J, with 11 bases between the two ends. The CDR3 DNA is TGTGCCAGCAGCGTAGGAGGGGGTGGCTACACCTTC. It codes for CASSVGGGGYTF.

The chain employs TRBV7-9 and TRBJ2-1; 7 nucleotides match TRBD1. Losses at the gene ends were 1 base for V and 8 bases for J; bases not matched to a gene: 5. In germline, CDR1 is SEHNR, CDR2 FQNEAQ (reference sequence). The CDR3 extends over 14 amino acids. The CDR3 bases are TGTGCCAGCAGCTTAGACATGGGGACAGATGAGCAGTTCTTC. It specifies CASSLDMGTDEQFF. Using reference TRBV7-9 and TRBJ2-1 for the parts outside the CDR3, the full variable domain is DTGVSQNPRHKITKRGQNVTFRCDPISEHNRLYWYRQTLGQGPEFLTYFQNEAQLEKSRLLSDRFSAERPKGSFSTLEIQRTEQGDSAMYLCASSLDMGTDEQFFGPGTRLTVL.

The chain carries TRBV9 and TRBJ2-2; 7 bases map to TRBD2. The germline CDR1 and CDR2 sequences are SGDLS and YYNGEE. The CDR3 length is 14 residues. Trimming at V came to 0 bases and at J to 8 bases, leaving 4 bases not matched to a gene. The CDR3 region is CASSVAGGGGELFF. CDR3 sequence (DNA): TGTGCCAGCAGCGTAGCGGGAGGCGGGGGGGAGCTGTTTTTT.

This chain uses TRBV7-2 with TRBJ2-7; 10 bases are shared with TRBD1. The CDR3 spans 16 residues. V gave up 3 bases and J gave up 4 bases; unmatched junction bases: 9. CDR1 is SGHTA and CDR2 is FQGNSA in the germline V gene. In DNA form, the CDR3 reads TGTGCCAGCAGCTTTCCCCTGACAGGGGGCAGATACGAGCAGTACTTC. It encodes CASSFPLTGGRYEQYF.

This clone was recorded once. The chain employs TRBV7-6 and TRBJ2-5; tentative D call: TRBD2 (7 bases). The CDR3 covers 17 residues. Trimming shortened V by 0 bases and J by 5 bases, and 19 bases separated the two germline ends. The germline gives CDR1 SGHVS, CDR2 FNYEAQ. The CDR3 DNA is TGTGCCAGCAGCTTAGCGCGATGGGGGGGCCGTTGGGAGACCCAGTACTTC. It codes for CASSLARWGGRWETQYF.

This clone was seen just once. The CDR3 sequence is CSANSGANVLTF. The CDR3 region has the DNA TGCAGCGCTAACTCTGGGGCCAACGTCCTGACTTTC. The chain carries TRBV29-1 and TRBJ2-6, with D unresolved. The CDR3 is made up of 12 amino acids. The germline V and J ends were trimmed by 7 bases and 0 bases, with 4 bases remaining between them. The germline CDR1 and CDR2 sequences are SQVTM and ANQGSEA.